The entry that follows covers one TCR beta chain sequence. What it binds is not known. CDR3 size: 14 residues. Deletions cut 2 bases from V and 1 base from J, with 5 bases between. Per germline, CDR1 MNHNS and CDR2 SASEGT. The source of the sample is a study of shared clonotypes between healthy human individuals. Overall study results and limits: Naive subsets usually exceeded memory subsets in estimated richness. The sharing of approximately 4.6% of naive CD4 clonotypes was seen across several donors.

The data were produced by immunoSEQ multiplex PCR, yet TCRdb's version contains in-frame clones alone and is incomplete. The table records approximately 2.4 million clones, 95% of them present only once. The receptor comes from a man between 18 and 29 years old in good health. Sequenced sample: naive CD4+ T cells sorted from blood. Subset noted: CD45RA+ positively selected. The chain employs TRBV6-1 and TRBJ1-4, with D perhaps matching TRBD1 (5 bases). The CDR3 protein is CASSEQGTNEKLFF. The CDR3 DNA reads as TGTGCCAGCAGTGAACAGGGAACTAATGAAAAACTGTTTTTT.